Below, 19 T cell receptor beta chains from the same sample are listed, as sequenced in a study of blood T cell repertoires in COVID-19. Clones were sequenced by immunoSEQ multiplex PCR, and TCRdb holds only the in-frame ones, with some missing. The data show about 350,000 clones, roughly 87% seen once. Input material: PBMCs or T cells enriched from blood (not recorded which). These receptors came from a woman between 25 and 40 years old who had recovered from COVID-19.

The chain joins TRBV3-1 (or the pseudogene TRBV3-2) to TRBJ1-6, with D unclear. CDR1 and CDR2 from the germline V gene are LGHDT and YNNKEL (reference sequence). The CDR3 has 15 amino acids. With 4 bases removed from V and 0 bases from J, the gap between germline ends came to 7 bases. CDR3 region: CASSPEGSYNSPLHF. The CDR3 DNA reads as TGTGCCAGCAGCCCGGAGGGCTCCTATAATTCACCCCTCCACTTT.

The chain combines TRBV2 with TRBJ1-5; TRBD1 matches 8 bases. V was pared by 5 bases and J by 2 bases, with 11 bases of the junction left unmatched. Germline CDR1 reads SNHLY; CDR2 reads FYNNEI. This CDR3 contains 17 residues. The CDR3 DNA reads TGTGCCAGCAGTTTCATACAGGGGGAGATCGGCAATCAGCCCCAGCATTTT. It translates to CASSFIQGEIGNQPQHF.

This clone appeared once. This chain links TRBV25-1 with TRBJ1-5, with D perhaps matching TRBD1 (5 bases). Trimming took off 1 base at V and 6 bases at J, with 13 bases between the two ends. The germline V gene encodes CDR1 MGHDK and CDR2 SYGVNS. This CDR3 contains 15 residues. CDR3 region: CASSESTWGGQPQHF. CDR3 DNA: TGTGCCAGCAGTGAATCCACTTGGGGGGGTCAGCCCCAGCATTTT.

V gene TRBV3-1 (or the pseudogene TRBV3-2) combines with J gene TRBJ2-7; weak D call: TRBD1 (6 bases). V was shortened by 3 bases and J by 3 bases, with 12 bases between the two germline ends. Germline CDR1 is LGHDT and CDR2 is YNNKEL (reference sequence). The CDR3 contains 14 residues. This CDR3 reads CASSHSTGLYEQYF. The DNA for the CDR3 is TGTGCCAGCAGCCATTCGACAGGACTCTACGAGCAGTACTTC.

The chain joins TRBV7-9 to TRBJ1-1, with D unclear. The CDR3 is made up of 13 amino acids. Trimming took off 1 base at V and 11 bases at J, with 14 bases between the two ends. The germline CDR1 and CDR2 sequences are SEHNR and FQNEAQ (reference sequence). In nucleotides, the CDR3 is TGTGCCAGCAGCTTAGTGGGCCTCGATGTGGCTTTCTTT. Protein sequence: CASSLVGLDVAFF.

A single count supports this clone. The chain uses TRBV5-4 and TRBJ1-1, with a tentative D call TRBD1 (5 bases). Trimming shortened V by 3 bases and J by 6 bases, and 6 bases separated the two germline ends. The CDR3 spans 11 residues. Germline CDR1 is SGHNT and CDR2 is YYREEE (reference sequence). This CDR3 reads CASSWGAEAFF. Written as DNA, the CDR3 is TGTGCCAGCAGCTGGGGGGCTGAAGCTTTCTTT.

V and J are TRBV5-4 and TRBJ1-2, with 9 positions matching TRBD1. CDR1 SGHNT and CDR2 YYREEE come from the germline V gene (reference sequence). The V and J ends lost 0 bases and 8 bases, in that order; junction bases with no gene match: 8. There are 15 residues in the CDR3. CDR3 sequence (DNA): TGTGCCAGCAGCTTGGAGGGACAGGGCTTGCGGGGCTACACCTTC. This translates into CASSLEGQGLRGYTF.

This chain links TRBV27 with TRBJ1-3; no clear D. Germline CDR1 is MNHEY and CDR2 is SMNVEV (reference sequence). The CDR3 consists of 15 residues. Trimming took off 2 bases at V and 0 bases at J, with 8 bases between the two ends. CDR3 residues: CASSLMANSGNTIYF. The CDR3 DNA sequence: TGTGCCAGCAGTTTAATGGCCAACTCTGGAAACACCATATATTTT.

This chain connects TRBV27 to TRBJ1-6; 9 bases are shared with TRBD1. The germline gives CDR1 MNHEY, CDR2 SMNVEV (reference sequence). The ends lost 5 bases at V and 7 bases at J; junction bases unmatched: 6. This CDR3 region has 15 residues. The CDR3 reads CASSNLGQGNSPLHF. CDR3 DNA sequence: TGTGCCAGCAGTAACCTAGGACAGGGGAATTCACCCCTCCACTTT.

This chain uses TRBV12-3 or TRBV12-4 with TRBJ2-5; unclear D gene. This CDR3 spans 12 amino acids. V was trimmed by 5 bases and J by 5 bases, leaving 9 bases between them. DNA of the CDR3: TGTGCCAGCAGTCCCGAGGTGGAGACCCAGTACTTC. Translation: CASSPEVETQYF.

The chain has TRBV5-1 and TRBJ2-2; D uncertain. V was cut by 4 bases and J by 2 bases, with 3 bases left in between. This CDR3 comprises 12 residues. Per germline, CDR1 SGHRS and CDR2 YFSETQ. The CDR3 DNA sequence: TGCGCCAGCAGCCTTAACACCGGGGAGCTGTTTTTT. It encodes CASSLNTGELFF.

The rearrangement joins TRBV19 to TRBJ2-7; weak D call: TRBD1 (5 bases). Germline V gives CDR1 LNHDA, CDR2 SQIVND (reference sequence). The CDR3 sequence is 14 residues long. The germline V and J ends were trimmed by 4 bases and 2 bases, with 12 bases remaining between them. CDR3 sequence (DNA): TGTGCCAGTAGTACGACAGACAAAACCTACGAGCAGTACTTC. This gives the protein CASSTTDKTYEQYF. The full variable domain, completed using reference TRBV19 and TRBJ2-7, is DGGITQSPKYLFRKEGQNVTLSCEQNLNHDAMYWYRQDPGQGLRLIYYSQIVNDFQKGDIAEGYSVSREKKESFPLTVTSAQKNPTAFYLCASSTTDKTYEQYFGPGTRLTVT.

The V call is TRBV9, the J call TRBJ2-1; 9 bases are shared with TRBD2. Germline V gene data show CDR1 as SGDLS and CDR2 as YYNGEE. CDR3 length: 14 residues. V gave up 4 bases and J gave up 6 bases; unmatched junction bases: 5. CDR3 loop: CASSPETSGNEQFF. CDR3 bases: TGTGCCAGCAGCCCTGAGACTAGCGGCAATGAGCAGTTCTTC.

The V call is TRBV9, the J call TRBJ2-1; D remains ambiguous. The germline V gene has CDR1 SGDLS and CDR2 YYNGEE. The length of the CDR3 is 16 residues. V was cut by 0 bases and J by 0 bases, with 10 bases left in between. CDR3 sequence (DNA): TGTGCCAGCAGCGTAGAGTCAGGATACTCCTACAATGAGCAGTTCTTC. Translating it yields CASSVESGYSYNEQFF.

This rearrangement joins TRBV19 to TRBJ2-1; 10 positions match TRBD2. V was clipped by 1 base and J by 1 base; unmatched bases: 4. The germline V gene encodes CDR1 LNHDA and CDR2 SQIVND (reference sequence). CDR3 length: 17 residues. CDR3 coding DNA: TGTGCCAGTAGTATAGGAACTAGCGGGATATCCTACAATGAGCAGTTCTTC. Its translation: CASSIGTSGISYNEQFF. Looking up the rest from reference TRBV19 and TRBJ2-1 gives the full variable domain: DGGITQSPKYLFRKEGQNVTLSCEQNLNHDAMYWYRQDPGQGLRLIYYSQIVNDFQKGDIAEGYSVSREKKESFPLTVTSAQKNPTAFYLCASSIGTSGISYNEQFFGPGTRLTVL.

The chain couples TRBV19 to TRBJ1-1; a possible D gene is TRBD1 (6 bases). The V end was cut by 4 bases, the J end by 1 base, with 16 bases between. Per germline, CDR1 LNHDA and CDR2 SQIVND (reference sequence). This CDR3 has 16 amino acids. This chain's CDR3 is CASSTPFDRKNTEAFF. The CDR3 nucleotides read TGTGCCAGTAGTACTCCCTTTGACAGGAAGAACACTGAAGCTTTCTTT.

The rearrangement links TRBV9 to TRBJ2-7, with 9 bases lining up with TRBD2. Per germline, CDR1 SGDLS and CDR2 YYNGEE. This CDR3 spans 14 amino acids. CDR3 sequence (DNA): TGTGCTAGTAGCACCGGACTAGCGCCGTACGAGCAGTACTTC. Its protein is CASSTGLAPYEQYF. Using reference TRBV9 and TRBJ2-7 for the parts outside the CDR3, the full variable domain is DSGVTQTPKHLITATGQRVTLRCSPRSGDLSVYWYQQSLDQGLQFLIQYYNGEERAKGNILERFSAQQFPDLHSELNLSSLELGDSALYFCASSTGLAPYEQYFGPGTRLTVT.

The genes are TRBV27 and TRBJ2-5; 10 bases are shared with TRBD2. Trimming took 0 bases from V and 5 from J; bases not matched to a gene: 3. This CDR3 region has 15 residues. The V gene's germline CDR1 is MNHEY and CDR2 SMNVEV (reference sequence). The CDR3 DNA follows: TGTGCCAGCAGTTTATCTTCTAGCGGGGGCGAGACCCAGTACTTC. Translation gives CASSLSSSGGETQYF.

The CDR3 here is CASSQLGQEAFF. The CDR3 DNA sequence: TGCGCCAGCAGCCAACTGGGACAGGAAGCTTTCTTT. The chain combines TRBV4-1 with TRBJ1-1; 7 bases agree with TRBD1. In germline, CDR1 is MGHRA, CDR2 YSYEKL. The CDR3 has 12 residues. The J segment lost 8 bases and the V segment lost 2 bases, leaving 2 bases of the junction unmatched.